Below, 31 T cell receptor beta chains from the same sample are listed, as sequenced in a study of blood T cell repertoires in COVID-19. Using immunoSEQ multiplex PCR, the repertoire was profiled, and TCRdb retains in-frame clones only, with some absent. The sample carries approximately 150,000 clones, approximately 84% recorded once. Sequenced material: PBMCs or T cells enriched from blood (not recorded which). These receptors originate from a woman between 50 and 59 years old with acute COVID-19.

The V call is TRBV9, the J call TRBJ1-1, with 7 bases aligning to TRBD1. Germline V gene data show CDR1 as SGDLS and CDR2 as YYNGEE. This CDR3 spans 15 amino acids. The J segment lost 6 bases and the V segment lost 0 bases, leaving 8 bases of the junction unmatched. The CDR3 is CASSVVRRDRAEAFF. In nucleotides, the CDR3 is TGTGCCAGCAGCGTAGTCCGAAGAGACAGGGCTGAAGCTTTCTTT. Full variable domain (missing parts from reference TRBV9 and TRBJ1-1): DSGVTQTPKHLITATGQRVTLRCSPRSGDLSVYWYQQSLDQGLQFLIQYYNGEERAKGNILERFSAQQFPDLHSELNLSSLELGDSALYFCASSVVRRDRAEAFFGQGTRLTVV.

V gene TRBV5-4 combines with J gene TRBJ2-1, with D maybe TRBD2 (6 bases). CDR3 length: 14 amino acids. CDR1 is SGHNT, CDR2 YYREEE, per germline (reference sequence). V lost 4 bases and J lost 1, with 9 bases in between. The CDR3, as DNA: TGTGCCAGCAGCGGGGGGAAGTCCTACAATGAGCAGTTCTTC. This translates into CASSGGKSYNEQFF.

Written as DNA, the CDR3 is TGTGCCAGCAGCTTAGATCGCGGGACAGGGTTAGATACGCAGTATTTT. Amino acid sequence: CASSLDRGTGLDTQYF. The chain couples TRBV11-2 to TRBJ2-3, with TRBD1 matching 9 bases. The CDR3 sequence is 16 residues long. Germline CDR1 reads SGHAT; CDR2 reads FQNNGV. V lost 0 bases to trimming and J lost 5 bases; unmatched junction nucleotides: 6.

V and J are TRBV19 and TRBJ2-1; weak D call: TRBD2 (5 bases). Trimming took off 5 bases at V and 6 bases at J, with 17 bases between the two ends. The CDR3 sequence is 15 residues long. Germline V gene data show CDR1 as LNHDA and CDR2 as SQIVND (reference sequence). CDR3 in amino acids: CASSPRQRVINEQFF. CDR3 sequence (DNA): TGTGCCAGTAGTCCAAGGCAGAGGGTAATCAATGAGCAGTTCTTC.

The rearrangement joins TRBV19 to TRBJ2-7; 9 bases map to TRBD1. CDR3 length equals 14 residues. The junction had 1 base not matched to a gene; V was cut back by 1 base and J by 3 bases. Germline V gene sequence: CDR1 LNHDA, CDR2 SQIVND (reference sequence). CDR3 protein: CASSIGTGVYEQYF. The DNA of the CDR3 is TGTGCCAGTAGTATAGGGACAGGGGTCTACGAGCAGTACTTC.

The chain employs TRBV9 and TRBJ2-5; 11 positions agree with TRBD2. From germline, CDR1 is SGDLS and CDR2 YYNGEE. The V segment lost 1 base and the J segment 4 bases; nucleotides outside the gene matches: 3. The CDR3 loop spans 15 amino acids. Written as DNA, the CDR3 is TGTGCCAGCAGCGTAACCGGGACTAGCGGAGAGACCCAGTACTTC. Amino acids: CASSVTGTSGETQYF.

This chain connects TRBV5-1 to TRBJ1-2, with a weak D call TRBD1 (6 bases). Deletions cut 2 bases from V and 0 bases from J, with 11 bases between. CDR3 size: 15 residues. Germline V gene lookup returns CDR1 SGHRS and CDR2 YFSETQ. The CDR3 reads CASSLGTGSNYGYTF. For the CDR3, the DNA is TGCGCCAGCAGCTTAGGAACAGGGTCTAACTATGGCTACACCTTC.

This chain connects TRBV5-1 to TRBJ2-7, with D perhaps TRBD2 (6 bases). Trimming took off 4 bases at V and 0 bases at J, with 11 bases between the two ends. The CDR3 sequence is 14 residues long. CDR1 and CDR2 from the germline V gene are SGHRS and YFSETQ. Here the CDR3 DNA reads TGCGCCAGCAGCACCGGGGGTAACTCCTACGAGCAGTACTTC. As protein: CASSTGGNSYEQYF.

The table lists this clone with a count of one. In DNA form, the CDR3 reads TGTGCCAGCAGCTTAGGCACGGACGAGCAGTACTTC. Translating gives CASSLGTDEQYF. The rearrangement links TRBV11-2 to TRBJ2-7; D is unclear. This CDR3 region has 12 residues. Germline values: CDR1 SGHAT, CDR2 FQNNGV. Trimming shortened V by 1 base and J by 5 bases, and 6 bases separated the two germline ends.

This sequence joins TRBV9 and TRBJ2-1, with 13 bases lining up with TRBD2. This CDR3 is built from 15 residues. J gave up 9 bases and V 4 bases, and 7 bases lay outside the gene matches. Germline CDR1 SGDLS, CDR2 YYNGEE. CDR3: CASSFRTSGSIEQFF. DNA for the CDR3: TGTGCCAGCAGCTTCCGGACTAGCGGGAGCATTGAGCAGTTCTTC.

V is TRBV7-8 and J is TRBJ2-7; D not resolved. The germline gives CDR1 SGHVS, CDR2 FQNEAQ. Trimming pared 7 bases from V and 3 bases from J, leaving 7 bases between. This CDR3 has 11 amino acids. The CDR3 here is CASTSFYEQYF. CDR3 in DNA: TGTGCCAGCACCTCGTTCTACGAGCAGTACTTC. Full variable domain (outside the CDR3, taken from reference TRBV7-8 and TRBJ2-7): GAGVSQSPRYKVAKRGQDVALRCDPISGHVSLFWYQQALGQGPEFLTYFQNEAQLDKSGLPSDRFFAERPEGSVSTLKIQRTQQEDSAVYLCASTSFYEQYFGPGTRLTVT.

The rearrangement links TRBV7-2 to TRBJ1-5, with TRBD1 as a possible D gene (5 bases). Trimming removed 0 bases at V and 4 bases at J, with 16 bases between. The CDR3 spans 17 residues. Per the germline V gene, CDR1 is SGHTA and CDR2 is FQGNSA. CDR3 sequence (DNA): TGTGCCAGCAGCTTAGCCGTGGGTTCGGGGGGGAATCAGCCCCAGCATTTT. Its translation is CASSLAVGSGGNQPQHF.

The chain combines TRBV10-2 with TRBJ1-6, with TRBD1 identical over 7 bases. From germline, CDR1 is WSHSY and CDR2 SAAADI. CDR3 length: 13 amino acids. The V gene end was trimmed by 7 bases and the J gene end by 10 bases; junction bases not matched to a gene: 7. The CDR3 DNA is TGCGCCAGCACCGTGACAGGGAGCTCACCCCTCCACTTT. As protein: CASTVTGSSPLHF.

The V call is TRBV6-5, the J call TRBJ1-4; 7 bases are shared with TRBD1. V dropped 2 bases and J dropped 8; count of bases not matched to a gene: 11. Looked up from germline, CDR1 is MNHEY and CDR2 is SVGAGI. This CDR3 is 16 amino acids long. The CDR3 nucleotides are TGTGCCAGCAGTTACCGAACAGGGGCGTCGGGAGAAAAACTGTTTTTT. Its protein product is CASSYRTGASGEKLFF.

The CDR3 DNA follows: TGTGCCAGCAGCGCCGGGACAGCGGATAACTATGGCTACACCTTC. This gives the protein CASSAGTADNYGYTF. V and J are TRBV9 and TRBJ1-2, with 7 bases identical to TRBD1. Trimming removed 3 bases from V and 1 base from J; junction bases left unmatched: 6. The CDR3 runs 15 residues. Germline V lookup: CDR1 SGDLS, CDR2 YYNGEE.

The CDR3: CASLQRASGPKEQFF. As DNA, the CDR3 is TGTGCCAGTTTACAGCGGGCTAGCGGGCCAAAAGAGCAGTTCTTC. The chain recombines TRBV19 with TRBJ2-1; 8 bases align to TRBD2. There are 15 residues in the CDR3. The J segment lost 10 bases and the V segment lost 8 bases, leaving 16 bases of the junction unmatched. Germline-derived CDR1 and CDR2 are LNHDA and SQIVND (reference sequence).

The chain joins TRBV3-1 (or the pseudogene TRBV3-2) to TRBJ1-2; 9 bases agree with TRBD1. CDR1 is LGHDT, CDR2 YNNKEL, per germline (reference sequence). The CDR3 spans 17 residues. With V trimmed by 0 bases and J by 0 bases, 5 bases remained unmatched. CDR3: CASSQDRRTGANYGYTF. CDR3 coding DNA: TGTGCCAGCAGCCAAGATCGCCGGACAGGGGCTAACTATGGCTACACCTTC.

This sequence joins TRBV27 and TRBJ2-1; 10 bases agree with TRBD1. Germline CDR1 reads MNHEY; CDR2 reads SMNVEV (reference sequence). J gave up 4 bases and V 5 bases, and 5 bases lay outside the gene matches. This CDR3 comprises 15 residues. The CDR3, as DNA: TGTGCCAGCAGTCCCGGGACAGGGGAGTACAATGAGCAGTTCTTC. Translation gives CASSPGTGEYNEQFF.

The V and J genes are TRBV12-3 or TRBV12-4 and TRBJ1-5, with no clear D. V was shortened by 3 bases and J by 14 bases, with 11 bases between the two germline ends. CDR3 size: 11 residues. CDR3 coding DNA: TGTGCCAGCAGTTTGGGTGGAGTAAAGCATTTT. Its translation is CASSLGGVKHF.

V gene TRBV19 combines with J gene TRBJ2-3; D ambiguous. V was pared by 6 bases and J by 0 bases, with 4 bases between. The germline V gene encodes CDR1 LNHDA and CDR2 SQIVND (reference sequence). The CDR3 extends over 12 amino acids. The CDR3 coding sequence is TGTGCCAGTAGACAGAGCACAGATACGCAGTATTTT. Protein product: CASRQSTDTQYF. The full variable domain, completed using reference TRBV19 and TRBJ2-3, is DGGITQSPKYLFRKEGQNVTLSCEQNLNHDAMYWYRQDPGQGLRLIYYSQIVNDFQKGDIAEGYSVSREKKESFPLTVTSAQKNPTAFYLCASRQSTDTQYFGPGTRLTVL.

This chain uses TRBV6-5 with TRBJ1-1; D may be TRBD1 (6 bases). Trimming pared 6 bases from V and 3 bases from J, leaving 14 bases between. This CDR3 spans 14 amino acids. CDR1 is MNHEY and CDR2 is SVGAGI in the germline V gene. CDR3: CASSPGGGYTEAFF. The CDR3 DNA sequence: TGTGCCAGCAGCCCGGGAGGGGGATACACTGAAGCTTTCTTT.

This clone was picked up one time. The rearrangement uses TRBV11-2 and TRBJ1-1, with D possibly matching TRBD1 (5 bases). The V end was cut by 5 bases, the J end by 6 bases, with 25 bases between. The germline gives CDR1 SGHAT, CDR2 FQNNGV. This CDR3 is 17 amino acids long. The CDR3 nucleotides read TGTGCCAGCAGCCTCGGGGGGACCGCCGCAACCTCCGCTGAAGCTTTCTTT. This gives the protein CASSLGGTAATSAEAFF.

The chain couples TRBV7-8 to TRBJ2-1; D remains ambiguous. Germline V lookup: CDR1 SGHVS, CDR2 FQNEAQ. V lost 4 bases, J lost 1 base, and 14 bases lay in between. This CDR3 spans 16 amino acids. CDR3 in DNA: TGTGCCAGCAGCTCCCCCCGCGGCACGTCCTACAATGAGCAGTTCTTC. Residues: CASSSPRGTSYNEQFF.

The rearrangement uses TRBV7-9 and TRBJ1-3, with a possible D match to TRBD1 (5 bases). V lost 8 bases to trimming and J lost 0 bases, with 20 bases between them. The CDR3 extends over 17 amino acids. The V gene's germline CDR1 is SEHNR and CDR2 FQNEAQ (reference sequence). The CDR3: CASGSGGRWYSGNTIYF. The CDR3 nucleotides read TGTGCCAGCGGCTCCGGGGGACGGTGGTACTCTGGAAACACCATATATTTT.

The table lists this clone with a count of one. The V and J genes are TRBV2 and TRBJ1-5, with D perhaps TRBD1 (5 bases). Germline CDR1 and CDR2: SNHLY and FYNNEI. The CDR3 spans 15 residues. Between the trimmed V and J ends, which lost 5 bases and 0 bases, there was a span of 11 bases. The CDR3 sequence: CASSMGGNSNQPQHF. CDR3 DNA sequence: TGTGCCAGCAGTATGGGGGGAAATAGCAATCAGCCCCAGCATTTT. The variable domain in full, with the rest retrieved from reference TRBV2 and TRBJ1-5, is EPEVTQTPSHQVTQMGQEVILRCVPISNHLYFYWYRQILGQKVEFLVSFYNNEISEKSEIFDDQFSVERPDGSNFTLKIRSTKLEDSAMYFCASSMGGNSNQPQHFGDGTRLSIL.

The chain joins TRBV7-8 to TRBJ1-6; 8 bases map to TRBD1. The CDR3 length is 17 residues. Germline CDR1 SGHVS, CDR2 FQNEAQ. Unmatched junction bases numbered 8, after V lost 0 bases and J lost 7 bases. CDR3 sequence: CASSLARTGLWNSPLHF. Written as DNA, the CDR3 is TGTGCCAGCAGCTTAGCGCGGACAGGGCTTTGGAATTCACCCCTCCACTTT.

This chain links TRBV28 with TRBJ2-6; 8 bases are shared with TRBD2. V lost 6 bases, J lost 4 bases, and 5 bases stayed unmatched. CDR3 length: 15 residues. Looked up from germline, CDR1 is MDHEN and CDR2 is SYDVKM. CDR3 region: CASRSGGEGANVLTF. As DNA, the CDR3 is TGTGCCAGCAGGTCGGGAGGGGAGGGGGCCAACGTCCTGACTTTC.

The chain recombines TRBV2 with TRBJ1-5; D is unclear. CDR3 length equals 13 residues. The germline V gene encodes CDR1 SNHLY and CDR2 FYNNEI. The V end lost 7 bases, the J end lost 0 bases, and 7 bases lay between the germline ends. CDR3 DNA: TGTGCCAGCATGCGGGATAGCAATCAGCCCCAGCATTTT. It is translated as CASMRDSNQPQHF.

Remarks on this clone: A read error may account for a junction end that differs from germline. This CDR3 reads CASSLAGGEAGELFF. The CDR3 DNA follows: TGTGCCAGCAGCCTAGCGGGAGGGGAAGCCGGGGAGCTGTTTTTT. This chain uses TRBV7-6 with TRBJ2-2, with TRBD2 matching over 12 bases. This CDR3 contains 15 residues. Germline V gene sequence: CDR1 SGHVS, CDR2 FNYEAQ.

This clone has only a few counts. V is TRBV6-1 and J is TRBJ2-1; TRBD2 is a possible D gene (6 bases). The CDR3 is made up of 15 amino acids. V was trimmed by 2 bases and J by 3 bases, leaving 11 bases between them. Germline CDR1 reads MNHNS; CDR2 reads SASEGT. Here the CDR3 reads CASSERSGDYNEQFF. In DNA form, the CDR3 reads TGTGCCAGCAGTGAACGATCGGGAGACTACAATGAGCAGTTCTTC.

This clone has a single count. The CDR3 spells CASSEGQSYEQYF. Here the CDR3 DNA reads TGTGCCAGCAGCGAGGGACAGAGCTACGAGCAGTACTTC. The chain combines TRBV9 with TRBJ2-7, with 7 positions matching TRBD1. The V segment lost 3 bases and the J segment 3 bases; nucleotides outside the gene matches: 3. The CDR3 totals 13 residues. Looked up from germline, CDR1 is SGDLS and CDR2 is YYNGEE.